The 12 T cell receptor beta chains in this list originate from one sample, sequenced in a study of Graves' ophthalmopathy and Graves' hyperthyroidism. Amplifying from RNA transcripts, the study obtained TCR beta CDR3 regions. A first-round RT-PCR used HTBI primers, followed by a second-round multiplex PCR. TCRdb recomputed calls from the multiplex PCR reads with MiXCR, one row per CDR3 protein. Of 400,000 or so distinct CDR3 sequences in the sample, approximately 15% were seen once. The material sequenced was peripheral blood. These receptors were obtained from a woman under 30 with stable Graves' hyperthyroidism.

This clonotype was seen a few times. The chain has TRBV5-1 and TRBJ1-1, with a weak D call TRBD1 (5 bases). The CDR3 covers 14 residues. Germline CDR1 and CDR2: SGHRS and YFSETQ. The V and J ends lost 2 bases and 11 bases respectively, with 19 bases between them. The CDR3 sequence is CASSFIGGSEGAFF. The CDR3 DNA reads TGCGCCAGCAGCTTTATTGGGGGATCCGAGGGGGCTTTCTTT.

This clonotype was picked up many times. This chain connects TRBV6-5 to TRBJ2-1, with no clear D. Germline V gene lookup returns CDR1 MNHEY and CDR2 SVGAGI. The CDR3 consists of 15 residues. V lost 2 bases and J 1 base, leaving 9 bases between the germline ends. CDR3 DNA: TGTGCCAGCAGTTACGGCCCTGGGTCCTACAATGAGCAGTTCTTC. Translation gives CASSYGPGSYNEQFF.

At least ten counts were recorded for this clonotype. The chain joins TRBV7-6 to TRBJ1-1; D unresolved. V was trimmed by 5 bases and J by 5 bases, leaving 18 bases between them. The CDR3 runs 15 residues. Germline V gene lookup returns CDR1 SGHVS and CDR2 FNYEAQ. The CDR3 loop is CASSVGPGKETEAFF. In nucleotides, the CDR3 is TGTGCCAGCAGCGTGGGCCCGGGGAAGGAAACTGAAGCTTTCTTT.

A word on this clonotype: The junction differs from germline at one of its ends, possibly a read error. The chain uses TRBV7-3 and TRBJ2-4; maybe TRBD2 (7 bases). The CDR3 is made up of 13 amino acids. Germline V gene lookup returns CDR1 SGHTA and CDR2 FQGTGA. The DNA for the CDR3 is TGTGCCAGCAGCCCGGGGGGCGGGCACATTAAGTACTTT. Its translation is CASSPGGGHIKYF.

This clonotype was counted many times. The chain recombines TRBV12-3 or TRBV12-4 with TRBJ1-1, with D tentatively TRBD1 (6 bases). The V end was cut by 6 bases, the J end by 0 bases, with 8 bases between. The CDR3 runs 13 residues. CDR3 in amino acids: CASSRTVNTEAFF. Here the CDR3 DNA reads TGTGCCAGCAGCCGGACAGTGAACACTGAAGCTTTCTTT.

This clonotype appeared many times. The rearrangement joins TRBV6-1 to TRBJ2-7, with D possibly matching TRBD2 (6 bases). V lost 0 bases and J 4 bases, leaving 13 bases between the germline ends. CDR1 MNHNS and CDR2 SASEGT come from the germline V gene. This CDR3 spans 15 amino acids. This CDR3 reads CASSEAGLRPYEQYF. CDR3 in DNA: TGTGCCAGCAGTGAAGCGGGACTGAGACCTTACGAGCAGTACTTC.

This clonotype came up many times. This rearrangement joins TRBV6-2 or TRBV6-3 to TRBJ1-1, with D maybe TRBD1 (5 bases). This CDR3 has 14 residues. Germline CDR1 is MNHEY and CDR2 is SVGEGT. V gave up 6 bases and J gave up 1 base, with 12 bases separating them. CDR3 bases: TGTGCCAGCAGAGAGCGGACAACGAACACTGAAGCTTTCTTT. It translates to CASRERTTNTEAFF.

Regarding this clonotype: Germline and junction disagree at one end, which may indicate a read error. The chain uses TRBV20-1 and TRBJ2-7, with D perhaps given as TRBD1 or TRBD2 (6 bases each). This CDR3 is built from 15 residues. The germline V gene encodes CDR1 DFQATT and CDR2 SNEGSKA (reference sequence). This chain's CDR3 is CSARGRGPIAYEQYF. In DNA, the CDR3 is TGCAGTGCAAGAGGTCGGGGGCCGATCGCCTACGAGCAGTACTTC.

This clonotype was detected only a few times. CDR3 region: CASSRTERGGNEQYF. The CDR3 DNA follows: TGTGCCAGCAGCCGGACTGAGAGGGGTGGGAACGAGCAGTACTTC. V gene TRBV4-2 combines with J gene TRBJ2-7; either TRBD1 or TRBD2 may fit D (5 bases each). The CDR3 length is 15 residues. Trimming shortened V by 4 bases and J by 5 bases, and 18 bases separated the two germline ends. The V gene's germline CDR1 is LGHNA and CDR2 YNFKEQ.

In its sample, this clonotype was seen a few times. The chain is built from TRBV29-1 and TRBJ2-2; TRBD1 is a possible D gene (6 bases). The CDR3 totals 16 residues. Germline CDR1 SQVTM, CDR2 ANQGSEA. V lost 6 bases, J lost 2 bases, and 19 bases lay in between. CDR3 protein: CSVSSDGTPNTGELFF. CDR3 DNA: TGCAGCGTATCTTCAGACGGGACACCTAACACCGGGGAGCTGTTTTTT.

This clonotype was recorded many times. The chain uses TRBV19 and TRBJ2-7; tentative D call: TRBD1 (5 bases). The length of the CDR3 is 15 residues. Germline V gene sequence: CDR1 LNHDA, CDR2 SQIVND (reference sequence). V was shortened by 1 base and J by 0 bases, with 10 bases between the two germline ends. As DNA, the CDR3 is TGTGCCAGTAGTATAGCAAGGACACGCTCCTACGAGCAGTACTTC. This gives the protein CASSIARTRSYEQYF.

In this sample, this clonotype turned up many times. This sequence joins TRBV19 and TRBJ2-7, with 9 bases fitting TRBD2. The junction had 11 bases not matched to a gene; V was cut back by 2 bases and J by 9 bases. Germline V gene lookup returns CDR1 LNHDA and CDR2 SQIVND (reference sequence). The CDR3 covers 15 residues. The CDR3 bases are TGTGCCAGTAGTATATATCTAGCGGGGAAAAGCGTGCAGTACTTC. It specifies CASSIYLAGKSVQYF. The whole variable domain, filled in from reference TRBV19 and TRBJ2-7, reads DGGITQSPKYLFRKEGQNVTLSCEQNLNHDAMYWYRQDPGQGLRLIYYSQIVNDFQKGDIAEGYSVSREKKESFPLTVTSAQKNPTAFYLCASSIYLAGKSVQYFGPGTRLTVT.